Listed here is a single T cell receptor beta chain. The record originates from a study of cytomegalovirus exposure and HLA in healthy donors. On the study more broadly: The same platform was used for the roughly 120 validation repertoires and the roughly 600 first-cohort repertoires, a later analysis reported.

Profiled with immunoSEQ multiplex PCR; TCRdb holds only in-frame clones, not every one. The table records 250,000 to 300,000 clones, approximately 86% of them present only once. Germline values: CDR1 MGHRA, CDR2 YSYEKL. After removal of 3 bases from V and 4 bases from J, the junction contained 2 bases not matched to a gene. CDR3 length: 14 residues. This TCR derives from a woman under 30 in good health and CMV-seronegative. The sequenced material came from PBMCs. V is TRBV4-1 and J is TRBJ1-2; 10 nucleotides align to TRBD1. This CDR3 reads CASSQDRGAYGYTF. CDR3 bases: TGCGCCAGCAGCCAGGACAGGGGGGCCTATGGCTACACCTTC.